These T cell receptor beta chains were read from a single sample in a study of blood T cell repertoires in COVID-19. Profiled with immunoSEQ multiplex PCR; TCRdb holds only in-frame clones, not every one. This sample has some 350,000 clones, with about 89% found just once. Sequences were obtained from peripheral blood. The receptors shown here come from a woman aged 25 to 45 with COVID-19, enrolled during active disease. The CDR3 runs from the conserved cysteine through the conserved F or W. The order of the fields is J gene, V gene, clone size, D gene, CDR3 protein. D genes are given only for firm matches. Some rows have no size entry. The others give once, few or many, or a class for an expanded clone.

>TRBJ1-1|TRBV19|NA|TRBD1
CASSTHRGVRNTEAFF
>TRBJ2-7|TRBV9|NA|TRBD2
CASSVESGGAHEQYF
>TRBJ1-2|TRBV15|NA|NA
CATSRDLTGHGYTF
>TRBJ2-1|TRBV18|NA|NA
CASSPRLESSYNEQFF
>TRBJ1-3|TRBV15|NA|NA
CATSRDGGFGNTIYF
>TRBJ1-4|TRBV30|NA|TRBD1
CAWGRGQWGEKLFF
>TRBJ2-3|TRBV7-9|NA|TRBD2
CASSSSGSGTDTQYF
>TRBJ1-2|TRBV27|NA|NA
CASSQDGAYGYTF
>TRBJ2-3|TRBV28|once|TRBD2
CASSRLTSGGPGDTQYF
>TRBJ2-7|TRBV21-1|NA|NA
CASSTGPYEQYF
>TRBJ2-7|TRBV2|NA|TRBD2
CASSSGLAGLYEQYF
>TRBJ1-1|TRBV24-1|NA|NA
CATAGARIEAFF
>TRBJ1-1|TRBV19|NA|TRBD1
CASSASTGGVAFF
>TRBJ2-2|TRBV7-9|once|NA
CASSLTGELFF
>TRBJ2-2|TRBV2|NA|NA
CASKGGAATGELFF
>TRBJ1-6|TRBV19|few|TRBD1
CASRGSGQGRSPLHF
>TRBJ2-2|TRBV5-4|few|TRBD2
CASSFGGGVYNTGELFF
>TRBJ1-4|TRBV27|once|TRBD1
CASSLRGRTGREKLFF
>TRBJ2-3|TRBV15|NA|NA
CATSRARTASTDTQYF
>TRBJ2-4|TRBV9|NA|TRBD2
CASGGGKGGDIQYF
>TRBJ1-2|TRBV4-3|NA|NA
CASSQDTLWGLDGYTF
>TRBJ1-1|TRBV5-4|NA|NA
CASSFSRNTEAFF
>TRBJ2-1|TRBV7-2|NA|TRBD2
CASSLFSGEQFF
>TRBJ1-5|TRBV27|NA|NA
CASSFGGGQPQHF
>TRBJ1-5|TRBV28|NA|NA
CASSLSSRRNQPQHF
>TRBJ2-3|TRBV27|NA|NA
CASSPRGRVTDTQYF
>TRBJ1-1|TRBV7-2|few|NA
CASSLSPGTEAFF
>TRBJ1-4|TRBV20-1|once|TRBD1
CSASRQGANEKLFF
>TRBJ1-2|TRBV3-1/TRBV3-2|NA|NA
CASSPRLGGLGSYTF
>TRBJ2-2|TRBV7-9|NA|NA
CASRSPNTGELFF
>TRBJ2-5|TRBV28|NA|NA
CASSFSYTGTQYF
>TRBJ1-2|TRBV4-2|few|TRBD1
CASSQDDETGVRGYTF
>TRBJ2-5|TRBV15|once|NA
CATSRQTQETQYF
>TRBJ1-3|TRBV11-3|once|NA
CASSSWGFGNTIYF
>TRBJ1-4|TRBV4-2|NA|NA
CASSKRQATTNEKLFF
>TRBJ2-7|TRBV27|NA|NA
CASSLSLLRTYEQYF
>TRBJ1-1|TRBV9|few|NA
CASSVATGRTEAFF
>TRBJ2-1|TRBV5-8|NA|NA
CASSLGLWGNEQFF